The sequence of this TCR beta chain was determined in a study of CD8 T cells in Susac syndrome. Germline values: CDR1 SGDLS, CDR2 YYNGEE. This CDR3 has 15 residues. V lost 4 bases and J lost 4; bases outside the gene matches: 9. RNA in amounts of roughly 0.5 to 1 ug was reverse transcribed with random hexamers. TCRdb passed the immunoSEQ multiplex PCR reads through MiXCR, listing each CDR3 protein once. This repertoire shows 150,000 to 190,000 distinct CDR3 sequences, roughly 96% found once; its top ten account for approximately 0.15%. The sequence came from a human donor with multiple sclerosis. The sequencing sample was made of CD8+ T cells from PBMCs. The V call is TRBV9, the J call TRBJ1-1; 8 bases map to TRBD1. CDR3 residues: CASSLSSDRVTEAFF. The CDR3 DNA reads as TGTGCCAGCAGCCTATCCTCGGACAGGGTCACTGAAGCTTTCTTT.